This T cell receptor beta chain was documented in a study of T-cell reconstitution after alpha-beta-depleted transplantation in children. The study, taken as a whole, reports: Day-60 TCRbeta diversity that was high in some patients was derived from surviving recipient T cells and thymic progenitors. T-cell counts and diversity at one year post-transplant came mainly from newly produced T cells. Two months or so post-transplant, alpha-beta T cells reportedly derived from several hundred expanded graft clones.

Unique molecular identifiers tagged the TCRbeta library. TCRdb redid the calling of the PCR reads with MiXCR, one entry per CDR3 protein. Of 200,000 to 250,000 distinct CDR3 sequences in the sample, 6.6% were seen once. This clonotype was recorded a few times. No antigen is known for it. J was trimmed by 6 bases and V by 6 bases; bases with no gene match: 0. Per germline, CDR1 SNHLY and CDR2 FYNNEI. The CDR3 loop spans 11 amino acids. The TCR comes from a boy younger than 10 with acute lymphoblastic leukemia, due to receive a stem cell transplant. V is TRBV2 and J is TRBJ1-2; 8 bases line up with TRBD1. The sequences come from PBMCs, collected before TCRalphabeta/CD19-depleted stem cell transplant. The CDR3 DNA sequence: TGTGCCAGCAGGGACAGGGATGGCTACACCTTC. It translates to CASRDRDGYTF.